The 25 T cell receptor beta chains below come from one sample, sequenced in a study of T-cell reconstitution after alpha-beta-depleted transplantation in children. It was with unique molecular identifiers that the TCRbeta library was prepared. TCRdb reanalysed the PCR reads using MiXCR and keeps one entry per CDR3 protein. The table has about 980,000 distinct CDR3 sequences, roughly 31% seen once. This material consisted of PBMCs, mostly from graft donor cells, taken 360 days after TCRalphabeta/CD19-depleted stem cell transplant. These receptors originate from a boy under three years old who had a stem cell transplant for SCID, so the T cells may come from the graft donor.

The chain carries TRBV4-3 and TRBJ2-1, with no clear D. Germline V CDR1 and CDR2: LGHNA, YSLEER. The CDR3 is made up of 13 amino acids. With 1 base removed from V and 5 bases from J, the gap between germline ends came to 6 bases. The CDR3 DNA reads TGCGCCAGCAGCCAAGTCCGGGACAATGAGCAGTTCTTC. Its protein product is CASSQVRDNEQFF.

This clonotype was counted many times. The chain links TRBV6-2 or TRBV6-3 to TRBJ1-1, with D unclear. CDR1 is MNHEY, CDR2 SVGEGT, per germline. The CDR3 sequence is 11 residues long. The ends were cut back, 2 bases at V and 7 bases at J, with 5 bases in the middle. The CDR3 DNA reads TGTGCCAGCAGTTACGGCCATGAAGCTTTCTTT. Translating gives CASSYGHEAFF.

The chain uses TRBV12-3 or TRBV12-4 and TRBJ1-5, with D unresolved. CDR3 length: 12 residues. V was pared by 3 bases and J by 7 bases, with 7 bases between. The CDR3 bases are TGTGCCAGCAGTTTCGCGATACAGCCCCAGCATTTT. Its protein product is CASSFAIQPQHF.

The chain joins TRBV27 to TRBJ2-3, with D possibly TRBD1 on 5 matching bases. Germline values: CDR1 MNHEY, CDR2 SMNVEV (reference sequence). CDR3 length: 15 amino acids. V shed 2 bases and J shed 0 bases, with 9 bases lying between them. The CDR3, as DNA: TGTGCCAGCAGTTTAAGGGGCATTAGCACAGATACGCAGTATTTT. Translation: CASSLRGISTDTQYF.

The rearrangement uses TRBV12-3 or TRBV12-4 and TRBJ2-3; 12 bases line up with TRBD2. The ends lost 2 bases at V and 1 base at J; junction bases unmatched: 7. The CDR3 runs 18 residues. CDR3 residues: CASSLNFRLAGGTDTQYF. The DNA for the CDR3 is TGTGCCAGCAGTTTAAATTTCCGACTAGCGGGGGGCACAGATACGCAGTATTTT.

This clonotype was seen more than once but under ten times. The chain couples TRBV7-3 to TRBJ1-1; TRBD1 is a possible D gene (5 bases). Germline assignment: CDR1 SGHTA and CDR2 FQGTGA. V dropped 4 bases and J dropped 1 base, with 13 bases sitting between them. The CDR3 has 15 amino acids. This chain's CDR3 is CASSSHGGENTEAFF. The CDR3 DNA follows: TGTGCCAGCAGCTCCCACGGGGGGGAGAACACTGAAGCTTTCTTT.

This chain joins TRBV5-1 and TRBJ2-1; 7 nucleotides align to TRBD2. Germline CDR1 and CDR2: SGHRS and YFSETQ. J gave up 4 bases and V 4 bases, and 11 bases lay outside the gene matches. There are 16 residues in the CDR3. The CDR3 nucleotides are TGCGCCAGCAGCCCCGGGGGAGCGGGGACTTACAATGAGCAGTTCTTC. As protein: CASSPGGAGTYNEQFF.

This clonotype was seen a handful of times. The CDR3 sequence: CASSPSDPNTEAFF. CDR3 sequence (DNA): TGCGCCAGCAGCCCCTCGGACCCGAACACTGAAGCTTTCTTT. The V and J genes are TRBV4-1 and TRBJ1-1; the D is unclear. Germline assignment: CDR1 MGHRA and CDR2 YSYEKL. This CDR3 has 14 residues. The germline V and J ends were trimmed by 4 bases and 1 base, with 10 bases remaining between them.

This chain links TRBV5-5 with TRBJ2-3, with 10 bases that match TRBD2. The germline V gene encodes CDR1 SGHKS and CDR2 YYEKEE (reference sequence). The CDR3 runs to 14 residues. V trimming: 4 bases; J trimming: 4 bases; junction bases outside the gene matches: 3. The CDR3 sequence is CASSGAGGPDTQYF. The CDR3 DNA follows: TGTGCCAGCAGCGGAGCGGGGGGGCCAGATACGCAGTATTTT.

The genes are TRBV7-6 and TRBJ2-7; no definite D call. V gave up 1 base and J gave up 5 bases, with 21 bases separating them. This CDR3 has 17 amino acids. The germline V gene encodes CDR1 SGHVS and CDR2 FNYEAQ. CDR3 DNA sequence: TGTGCCAGCAGCTTAGAAACACCTACCCTTCGGAGAAACGAGCAGTACTTC. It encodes CASSLETPTLRRNEQYF.

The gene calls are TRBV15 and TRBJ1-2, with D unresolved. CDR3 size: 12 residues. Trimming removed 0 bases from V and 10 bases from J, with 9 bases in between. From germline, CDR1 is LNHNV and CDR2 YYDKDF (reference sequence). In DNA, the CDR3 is TGTGCCACCAGCAGAGATTGGGCGGCCTACACCTTC. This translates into CATSRDWAAYTF. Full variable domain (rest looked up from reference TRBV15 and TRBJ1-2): DAMVIQNPRYQVTQFGKPVTLSCSQTLNHNVMYWYQQKSSQAPKLLFHYYDKDFNNEADTPDNFQSRRPNTSFCFLDIRSPGLGDTAMYLCATSRDWAAYTFGSGTRLTVV.

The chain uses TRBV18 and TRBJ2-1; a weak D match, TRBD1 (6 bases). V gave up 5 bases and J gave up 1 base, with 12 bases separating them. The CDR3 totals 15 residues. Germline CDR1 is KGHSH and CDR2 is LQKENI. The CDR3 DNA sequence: TGTGCCAGCTCATGGACAGTGTATTCCTACAATGAGCAGTTCTTC. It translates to CASSWTVYSYNEQFF.

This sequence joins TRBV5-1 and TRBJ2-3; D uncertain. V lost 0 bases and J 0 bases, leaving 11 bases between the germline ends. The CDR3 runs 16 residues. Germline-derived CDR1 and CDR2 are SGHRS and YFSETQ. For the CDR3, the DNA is TGCGCCAGCAGCTTGGGCGGTTACTCTAGCACAGATACGCAGTATTTT. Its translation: CASSLGGYSSTDTQYF.

Here the CDR3 reads CASSVGPLRGEGETQYF. Written as DNA, the CDR3 is TGTGCCAGCAGCGTTGGCCCCCTTCGGGGCGAAGGAGAGACCCAGTACTTC. The rearrangement links TRBV9 to TRBJ2-5; D may match TRBD1 or TRBD2 (5 bases each). With 2 bases removed from V and 4 bases from J, the gap between germline ends came to 21 bases. The V gene's germline CDR1 is SGDLS and CDR2 YYNGEE. The CDR3 runs 17 residues.

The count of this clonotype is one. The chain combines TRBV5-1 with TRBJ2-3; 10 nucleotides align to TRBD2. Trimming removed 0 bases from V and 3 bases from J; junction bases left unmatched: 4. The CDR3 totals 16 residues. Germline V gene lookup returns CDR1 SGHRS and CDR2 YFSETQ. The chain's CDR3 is CASSLVTTSGTDTQYF. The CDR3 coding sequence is TGCGCCAGCAGCTTGGTTACGACTAGCGGGACAGATACGCAGTATTTT.

The CDR3 nucleotides read TGTGCCAGCTCACCCGACGTAGGACTTGGAGAGACCCAGTACTTC. Translating gives CASSPDVGLGETQYF. The chain links TRBV18 to TRBJ2-5; D possibly corresponds to TRBD2 (5 bases). Trimming removed 3 bases from V and 4 bases from J, with 15 bases in between. This CDR3 region has 15 residues. Germline CDR1 reads KGHSH; CDR2 reads LQKENI.

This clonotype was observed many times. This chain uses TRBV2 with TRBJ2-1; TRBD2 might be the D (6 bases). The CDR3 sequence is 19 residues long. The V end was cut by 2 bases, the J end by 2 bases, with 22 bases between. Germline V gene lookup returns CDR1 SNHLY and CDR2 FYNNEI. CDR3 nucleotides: TGTGCCAGCAGTGAAATTAAGAACCCGTTGGGGACTGCCTACAATGAGCAGTTCTTC. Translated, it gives CASSEIKNPLGTAYNEQFF.

The CDR3 nucleotides read TGTGCCAGCTCCACCAAGGTCGGGACAGGGGCTGGTGGCTACACCTTC. This encodes CASSTKVGTGAGGYTF. The chain is built from TRBV18 and TRBJ1-2; 10 nucleotides match TRBD1. Trimming cost V 6 bases and J 7 bases; bases outside gene matches: 14. Germline values: CDR1 KGHSH, CDR2 LQKENI. This CDR3 is 16 amino acids long.

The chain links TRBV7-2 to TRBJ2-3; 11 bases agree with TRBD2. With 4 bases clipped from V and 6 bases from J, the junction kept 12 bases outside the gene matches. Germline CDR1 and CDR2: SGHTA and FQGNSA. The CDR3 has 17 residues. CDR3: CASSSPTGTSGADTQYF. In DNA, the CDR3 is TGTGCCAGCAGCTCGCCAACCGGGACTAGCGGTGCGGATACGCAGTATTTT.

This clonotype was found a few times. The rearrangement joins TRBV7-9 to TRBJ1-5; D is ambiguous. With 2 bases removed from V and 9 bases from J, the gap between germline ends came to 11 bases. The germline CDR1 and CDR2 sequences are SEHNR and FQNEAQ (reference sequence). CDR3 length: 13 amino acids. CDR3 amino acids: CASSLLGRWPQHF. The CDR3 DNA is TGTGCCAGCAGCTTACTTGGGCGTTGGCCCCAGCATTTT.

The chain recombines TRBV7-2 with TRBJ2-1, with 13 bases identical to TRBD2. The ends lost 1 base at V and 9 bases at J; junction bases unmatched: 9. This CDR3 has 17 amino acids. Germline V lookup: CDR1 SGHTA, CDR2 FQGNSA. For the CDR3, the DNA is TGTGCCAGCAGCTTAGGGTTGGGGACTAGCGGGGCAGGTGAGCAGTTCTTC. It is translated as CASSLGLGTSGAGEQFF.

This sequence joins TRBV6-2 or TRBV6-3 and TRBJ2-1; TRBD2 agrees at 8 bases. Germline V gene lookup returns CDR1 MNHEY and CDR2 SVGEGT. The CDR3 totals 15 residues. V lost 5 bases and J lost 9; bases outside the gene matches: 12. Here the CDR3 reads CASSPGTSRPPEQFF. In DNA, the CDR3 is TGTGCCAGCAGTCCCGGGACTAGTCGTCCCCCTGAGCAGTTCTTC.

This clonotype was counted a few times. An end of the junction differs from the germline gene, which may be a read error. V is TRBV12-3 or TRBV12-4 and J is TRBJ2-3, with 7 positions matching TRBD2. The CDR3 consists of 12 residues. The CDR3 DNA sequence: TGTGCCAGCAGTTTACGGGGGACTATTGCGGATTTT. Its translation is CASSLRGTIADF.

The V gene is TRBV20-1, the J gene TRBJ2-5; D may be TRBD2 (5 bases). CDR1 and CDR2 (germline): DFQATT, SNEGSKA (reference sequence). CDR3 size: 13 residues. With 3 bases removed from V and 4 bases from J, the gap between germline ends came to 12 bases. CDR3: CSASGRDPETQYF. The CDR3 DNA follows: TGCAGTGCTAGCGGACGGGATCCAGAGACCCAGTACTTC.

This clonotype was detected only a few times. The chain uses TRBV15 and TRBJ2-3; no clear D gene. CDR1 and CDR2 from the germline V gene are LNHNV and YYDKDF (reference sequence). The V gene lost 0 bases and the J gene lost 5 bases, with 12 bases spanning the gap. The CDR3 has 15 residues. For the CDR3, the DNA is TGTGCCACCAGCAGAGATAGGGCGGAGATAGATACGCAGTATTTT. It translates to CATSRDRAEIDTQYF.